A selection of T cell receptor beta chains follows, all from one sample in a study of cytomegalovirus exposure and HLA in healthy donors. The table came from immunoSEQ multiplex PCR; TCRdb's copy has only in-frame clones and leaves some out. The sample includes 120,000 to 150,000 clones, about 80% of them seen just once. The sample was PBMCs. The receptor set was obtained from a male donor in good health and CMV-seronegative. CDR3s include the opening cysteine and the closing phenylalanine or tryptophan. The order of the fields is D gene, V gene, J gene, CDR3 DNA, CDR3 protein. The D gene is left open where the match is weak.

d_gene: .; v_gene: TRBV6-4; j_gene: TRBJ1-1; CDR3nt: TGTGCCAGCAGTGACTCGAGTCGGGTGGCTTTCTTT; CDR3aa: CASSDSSRVAFF
d_gene: TRBD1; v_gene: TRBV5-1; j_gene: TRBJ1-2; CDR3nt: TGCGCCAGCAGCTTGGCCAGGGGGTCCAGATTTGGCTACACCTTC; CDR3aa: CASSLARGSRFGYTF
d_gene: .; v_gene: TRBV7-9; j_gene: TRBJ2-2; CDR3nt: TGTGCCAGCAGCTTAGAACGGGGTTCGGTCACCGGGGAGCTGTTTTTT; CDR3aa: CASSLERGSVTGELFF
d_gene: .; v_gene: TRBV6-5; j_gene: TRBJ1-4; CDR3nt: TGTGCCAGCAGTTGGAGAGCAACTAATGAAAAACTGTTTTTT; CDR3aa: CASSWRATNEKLFF
d_gene: .; v_gene: TRBV5-5; j_gene: TRBJ1-1; CDR3nt: TGTGCCAGCAGGTTGGCCGGGGAGGCTGCTTTCTTT; CDR3aa: CASRLAGEAAFF
d_gene: .; v_gene: TRBV7-8; j_gene: TRBJ1-2; CDR3nt: TGTGCCAGCAGCTTGACAGCGATCTATGGCTACACCTTC; CDR3aa: CASSLTAIYGYTF
d_gene: TRBD1; v_gene: TRBV2; j_gene: TRBJ1-2; CDR3nt: TGTGCCAGCATCGACAGGGGGTTCGACGGCTACACCTTC; CDR3aa: CASIDRGFDGYTF
d_gene: TRBD1; v_gene: TRBV27; j_gene: TRBJ1-1; CDR3nt: TGTGCCAGCAGTTCCGCCCCAGGGGGGGAAGCTTTCTTT; CDR3aa: CASSSAPGGEAFF
d_gene: TRBD1; v_gene: TRBV11-2; j_gene: TRBJ1-1; CDR3nt: TGTGCCAGCAGCTCCCGACAGGGGGTGAAAGCTTTCTTT; CDR3aa: CASSSRQGVKAFF
d_gene: TRBD2; v_gene: TRBV7-2; j_gene: TRBJ2-3; CDR3nt: TGTGCCAGCAGCTTTCGGGGGGCAGATACGCAGTATTTT; CDR3aa: CASSFRGADTQYF
d_gene: TRBD1; v_gene: TRBV4-2; j_gene: TRBJ2-6; CDR3nt: TGTGCCAGCAGCCAAGATTTGGACAGGGGGGCCAGAGGGGCCAACGTCCTGACTTTC; CDR3aa: CASSQDLDRGARGANVLTF
d_gene: .; v_gene: TRBV14; j_gene: TRBJ2-3; CDR3nt: TGTGCCAGCAGCCATCCACCAGGCACAGATACGCAGTATTTT; CDR3aa: CASSHPPGTDTQYF